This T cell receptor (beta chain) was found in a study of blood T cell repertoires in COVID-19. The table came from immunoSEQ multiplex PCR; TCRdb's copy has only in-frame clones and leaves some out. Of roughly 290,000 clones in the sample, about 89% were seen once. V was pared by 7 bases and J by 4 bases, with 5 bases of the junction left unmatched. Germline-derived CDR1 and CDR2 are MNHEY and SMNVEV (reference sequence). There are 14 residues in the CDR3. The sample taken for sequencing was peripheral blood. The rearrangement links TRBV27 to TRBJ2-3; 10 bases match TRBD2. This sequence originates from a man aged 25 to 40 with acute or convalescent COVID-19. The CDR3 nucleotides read TGTGCCAGCACAAGGACTAGCGGAGCAGATACGCAGTATTTT. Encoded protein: CASTRTSGADTQYF.